The T cell receptor (beta chain) under discussion was sequenced for a study of shared clonotypes between healthy human individuals. For the study at large: The cohort had a couple of women and three men, ages 18 to 49.

The CDR3 totals 14 residues. Trimming left V 6 bases short and J 0 bases short, with 9 bases between. Germline CDR1 MNHNS, CDR2 SASEGT. Broader study findings: Unshared clonotypes carried lower generation probabilities than those common to all four donors.

Remarks on this clone: Its cognate antigen is unknown.

The data were produced by immunoSEQ multiplex PCR, yet TCRdb's version contains in-frame clones alone and is incomplete. The repertoire holds over a million clones, with over 95% as singletons. The sample comprised naive CD4+ T cells sorted from blood. Subset of the sample: CD45RA+ positively selected. This chain joins TRBV6-1 and TRBJ2-1; possibly TRBD2 for D (5 bases). This clonotype was sampled from a young man in good health. The CDR3 region is CASRPAGSYNEQFF. The CDR3 nucleotides read TGTGCCAGCAGACCGGCGGGCTCCTACAATGAGCAGTTCTTC.